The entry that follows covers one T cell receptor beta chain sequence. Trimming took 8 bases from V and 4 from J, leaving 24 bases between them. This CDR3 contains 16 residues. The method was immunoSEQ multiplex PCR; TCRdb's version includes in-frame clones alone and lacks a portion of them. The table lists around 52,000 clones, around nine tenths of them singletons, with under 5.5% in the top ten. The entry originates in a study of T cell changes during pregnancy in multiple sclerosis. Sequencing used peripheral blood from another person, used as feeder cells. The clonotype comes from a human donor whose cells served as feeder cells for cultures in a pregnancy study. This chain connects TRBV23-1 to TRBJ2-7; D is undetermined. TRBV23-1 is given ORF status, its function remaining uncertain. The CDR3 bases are TGCGCCAGCCCCCTCCGGGTAGTAAAAGGGCTGTACGAGCAGTACTTC. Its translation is CASPLRVVKGLYEQYF.